These 7 T cell receptor beta chains originate from one sample sequenced in a study of cytomegalovirus exposure and HLA in healthy donors. The PCR contained 60 Vbeta and 13 Jbeta primers. Repertoires were generated with immunoSEQ multiplex PCR, while TCRdb's copy carries only in-frame clones and drops some. The table shows about 100,000 clones, with more than 75% occurring only once. Sequences were obtained from PBMCs. These receptors all come from a woman aged 55-70 years in good health and CMV-seronegative.

About this clone: The junction shows a germline mismatch at one end, possibly a read error. The chain couples TRBV7-9 to TRBJ2-3; a weak D match, TRBD2 (6 bases). The CDR3 has 13 residues. Germline CDR1 reads SEHNR; CDR2 reads FQNEAQ (reference sequence). The CDR3 is CSSSPGGTDTQYF. In DNA, the CDR3 is TGTTCCAGCAGCCCGGGGGGCACAGATACGCAGTATTTT.

V is TRBV25-1 and J is TRBJ2-7; D might be TRBD2 (7 bases). Germline V gene data show CDR1 as MGHDK and CDR2 as SYGVNS. The V and J ends lost 6 bases and 3 bases respectively, with 12 bases between them. This CDR3 region has 13 residues. CDR3 DNA sequence: TGTGCCAGCAGGGGGGGGCGGAGCTACGAGCAGTACTTC. Its protein is CASRGGRSYEQYF.

V usage is TRBV6-5 and J usage is TRBJ1-2; 8 bases are a match to TRBD1. V shed 0 bases, J shed 8 bases, and the junction held 5 bases outside the gene matches. The CDR3 runs to 14 residues. Germline values: CDR1 MNHEY, CDR2 SVGAGI. As DNA, the CDR3 is TGTGCCAGCAGTTACTCGACAGGGGCGGAGGGCTACACCTTC. Amino acids: CASSYSTGAEGYTF.

The chain employs TRBV7-9 and TRBJ2-5, with 11 bases matching TRBD1. Germline CDR1 is SEHNR and CDR2 is FQNEAQ (reference sequence). CDR3 length equals 17 residues. The V segment lost 3 bases and the J segment 5 bases; nucleotides outside the gene matches: 11. CDR3 residues: CASSLGTGGSQRETQYF. The CDR3 DNA follows: TGTGCCAGCAGCTTGGGGACAGGGGGGTCCCAAAGGGAGACCCAGTACTTC.

The gene calls are TRBV7-2 and TRBJ2-7; 13 bases agree with TRBD2. Looked up from germline, CDR1 is SGHTA and CDR2 is FQGNSA. This CDR3 has 15 residues. The ends lost 3 bases at V and 6 bases at J; junction bases unmatched: 5. As DNA, the CDR3 is TGTGCCAGCAGCTTTGGACTAGCGGGAGTCGGCGAGCAGTACTTC. Its translation: CASSFGLAGVGEQYF.

J is TRBJ2-7 and V is TRBV7-9; 8 positions match TRBD1. The CDR3 sequence is 14 residues long. Germline lookup yields CDR1 SEHNR and CDR2 FQNEAQ (reference sequence). Trimming at V came to 5 bases and at J to 3 bases, leaving 6 bases not matched to a gene. In DNA, the CDR3 is TGTGCCAGCAGCCCTCGCGGACAGGGCTACGAGCAGTACTTC. Residues: CASSPRGQGYEQYF.

The sample holds a few counts of this clone. V is TRBV13 and J is TRBJ1-1; D possibly corresponds to TRBD1 (5 bases). The CDR3 contains 12 residues. The germline CDR1 and CDR2 sequences are PRHDT and FYEKMQ (reference sequence). Deletions cut 0 bases from V and 11 bases from J, with 10 bases between. The CDR3 DNA is TGTGCCAGCAGCTTAGGGGAGGGGAACGCTTTCTTT. This codes for CASSLGEGNAFF.